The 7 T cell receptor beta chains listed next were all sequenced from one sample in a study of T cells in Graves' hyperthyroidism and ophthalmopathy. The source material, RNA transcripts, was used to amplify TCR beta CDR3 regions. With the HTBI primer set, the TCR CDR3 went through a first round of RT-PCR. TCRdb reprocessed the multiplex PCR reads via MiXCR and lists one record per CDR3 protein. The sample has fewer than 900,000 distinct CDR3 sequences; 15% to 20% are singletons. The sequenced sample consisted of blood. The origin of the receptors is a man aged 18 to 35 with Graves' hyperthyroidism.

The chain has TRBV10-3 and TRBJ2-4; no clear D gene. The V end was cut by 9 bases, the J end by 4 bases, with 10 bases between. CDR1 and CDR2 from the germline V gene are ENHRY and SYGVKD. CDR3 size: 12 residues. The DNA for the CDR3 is TGTGCCATATCCAGTGGGAAAAACATTCAGTACTTC. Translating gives CAISSGKNIQYF.

As DNA, the CDR3 is TGTGCCAGCAGCCCGGGAAATAGGGGCGGAGCAGATACGCAGTATTTT. Its translation: CASSPGNRGGADTQYF. V gene TRBV7-9 combines with J gene TRBJ2-3; TRBD1 or TRBD2 may be the D gene (5 bases each). V was trimmed by 5 bases and J by 4 bases, leaving 19 bases between them. Germline CDR1 SEHNR, CDR2 FQNEAQ (reference sequence). The CDR3 consists of 16 residues. The whole variable domain, remainder taken from reference TRBV7-9 and TRBJ2-3, is DTGVSQNPRHKITKRGQNVTFRCDPISEHNRLYWYRQTLGQGPEFLTYFQNEAQLEKSRLLSDRFSAERPKGSFSTLEIQRTEQGDSAMYLCASSPGNRGGADTQYFGPGTRLTVL.

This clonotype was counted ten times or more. The CDR3 region is CAWSPPGQPQHF. The CDR3 region has the DNA TGTGCCTGGAGTCCCCCGGGTCAGCCCCAGCATTTT. V and J are TRBV30 and TRBJ1-5; D is uncertain. The CDR3 runs to 12 residues. The germline V gene encodes CDR1 GTSNPN and CDR2 SVGIG (reference sequence). The V and J ends lost 2 bases and 6 bases respectively, with 8 bases between them. The complete variable domain, with remaining parts taken from reference TRBV30 and TRBJ1-5, reads SQTIHQWPATLVQPVGSPLSLECTVEGTSNPNLYWYRQAAGRGLQLLFYSVGIGQISSEVPQNLSASRPQDRQFILSSKKLLLSDSGFYLCAWSPPGQPQHFGDGTRLSIL.

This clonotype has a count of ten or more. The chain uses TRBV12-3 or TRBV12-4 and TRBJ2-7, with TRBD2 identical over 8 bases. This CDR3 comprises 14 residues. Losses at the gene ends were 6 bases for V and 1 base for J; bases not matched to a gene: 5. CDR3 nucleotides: TGTGCCAGCAGAGTGTCGGGGGGGTCCTACGAGCAGTACTTC. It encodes CASRVSGGSYEQYF.

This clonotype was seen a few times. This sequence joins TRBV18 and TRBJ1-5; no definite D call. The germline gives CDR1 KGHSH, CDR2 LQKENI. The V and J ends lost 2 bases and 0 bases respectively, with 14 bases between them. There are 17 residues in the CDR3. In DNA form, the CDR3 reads TGTGCCAGCTCACCAAACACCGGAGGGCATAGCAATCAGCCCCAGCATTTT. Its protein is CASSPNTGGHSNQPQHF.

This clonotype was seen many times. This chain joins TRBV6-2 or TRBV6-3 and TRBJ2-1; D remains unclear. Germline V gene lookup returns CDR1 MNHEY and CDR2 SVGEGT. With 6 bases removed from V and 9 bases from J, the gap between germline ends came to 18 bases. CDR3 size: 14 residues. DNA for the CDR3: TGTGCCAGCAGCCGCACCCTTACTACTGGTGAGCAGTTCTTC. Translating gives CASSRTLTTGEQFF.

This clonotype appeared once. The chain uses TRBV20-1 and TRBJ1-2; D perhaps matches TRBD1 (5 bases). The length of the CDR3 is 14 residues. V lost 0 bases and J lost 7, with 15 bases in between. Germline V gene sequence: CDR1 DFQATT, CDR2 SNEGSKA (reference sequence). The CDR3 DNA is TGCAGTGCTAGAGATCCCCGGGGCCCAACTGGCTACACCTTC. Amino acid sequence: CSARDPRGPTGYTF.